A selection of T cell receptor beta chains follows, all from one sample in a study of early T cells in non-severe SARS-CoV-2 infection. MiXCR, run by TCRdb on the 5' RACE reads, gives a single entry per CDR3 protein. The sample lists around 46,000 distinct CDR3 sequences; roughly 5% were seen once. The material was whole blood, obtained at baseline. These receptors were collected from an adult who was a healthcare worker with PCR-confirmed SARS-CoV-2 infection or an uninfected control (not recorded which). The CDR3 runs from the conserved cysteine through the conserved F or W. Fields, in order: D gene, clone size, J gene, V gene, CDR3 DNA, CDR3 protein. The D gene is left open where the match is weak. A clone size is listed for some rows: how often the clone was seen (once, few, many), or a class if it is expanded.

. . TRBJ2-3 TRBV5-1 TGCGCCAGCAGCTTGTCAGGGGCTAGCACAGATACGCAGTATTTT CASSLSGASTDTQYF
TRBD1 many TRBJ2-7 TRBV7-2 TGTGCCAGCGCCTGGGCCAGGGGGCCCTACGAGCAGTACTTC CASAWARGPYEQYF
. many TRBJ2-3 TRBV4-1 TGCGCCAGCAGCCAAGATATGACAGATACGCAGTATTTT CASSQDMTDTQYF
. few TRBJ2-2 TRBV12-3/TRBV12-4 TGTGCCAGCAGTCCGGGCTGGGAGGCCGGGGAGCTGTTTTTT CASSPGWEAGELFF
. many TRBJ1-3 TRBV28 TGTGCCAGCAGTTTACGGTTACGGGTCTCTGGAAACACCATATATTTT CASSLRLRVSGNTIYF
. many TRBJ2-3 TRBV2 TGTGCCAGTCTTACGGGACTTAGCACAGATACGCAGTATTTT CASLTGLSTDTQYF
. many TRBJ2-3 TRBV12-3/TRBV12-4 TGTGCCAGCAGTTTCGCGGTTGGGGGGACAGATACGCAGTATTTT CASSFAVGGTDTQYF
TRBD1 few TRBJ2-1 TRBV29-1 TGCAGCGTCACCGGGACAGGGTTCAACAATGAGCAGTTCTTC CSVTGTGFNNEQFF
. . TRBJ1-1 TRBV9 TGTGCCAGCAGCGTAGCGGTCTTGGCTGGTGAAGCTTTCTTT CASSVAVLAGEAFF
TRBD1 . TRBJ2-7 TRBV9 TGTGCCAGCAGCGTATCCGGGACAGGGGCCAGCGAGCAGTACTTC CASSVSGTGASEQYF
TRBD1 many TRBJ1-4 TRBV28 TGTGCCAGCAGTTTGACAGGGAAGGGTGAAAAACTGTTTTTT CASSLTGKGEKLFF
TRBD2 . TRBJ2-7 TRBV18 TGTGCCAGCTCCCCTCAAGCGGGAGGGCCAGCAATCGGCCACGAGCAGTACTTC CASSPQAGGPAIGHEQYF
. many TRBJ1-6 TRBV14 TGTGCCAGCAGCCAAGGTTGGTCCCCGGGCCTTCGTAATTCACCCCTCCACTTT CASSQGWSPGLRNSPLHF
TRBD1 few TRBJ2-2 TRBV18 TGTGCCAGCTCCCCTCCGGGACAGCTCACCGGGGAGCTGTTTTTT CASSPPGQLTGELFF
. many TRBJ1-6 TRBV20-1 TGCAGTGCTAGAATCGATTCACCCCTCCACTTT CSARIDSPLHF
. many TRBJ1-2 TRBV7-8 TGTGCCAGCAGCCCACAGGTCCCCTACTATGGCTACACCTTC CASSPQVPYYGYTF
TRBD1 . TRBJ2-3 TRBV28 TGTGCCAGCAATACTTTCCGGGACAGGGAGGCAGATACGCAGTATTTT CASNTFRDREADTQYF
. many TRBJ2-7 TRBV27 TGTGCCAGCAGCCTTAAGGCCGGGACTGAATACGAGCAGTACTTC CASSLKAGTEYEQYF
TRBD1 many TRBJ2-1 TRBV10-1 TGCGCCAGCAGTGAAGGGCAGGGGGCCTCCTACAATGAGCAGTTCTTC CASSEGQGASYNEQFF
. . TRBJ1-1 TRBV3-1 TGTGCCAGCAGCCAGGGGATTAACACTGAAGCTTTCTTT CASSQGINTEAFF
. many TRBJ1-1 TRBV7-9 TGTGCCAGCAGCTTCGAGGGTGAGGGGACTGAAGCTTTCTTT CASSFEGEGTEAFF
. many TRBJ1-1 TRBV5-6 TGTGCCAGCAGCCGGATCTTCATGAACACTGAAGCTTTCTTT CASSRIFMNTEAFF
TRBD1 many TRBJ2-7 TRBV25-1 TGTGCCAGCATGCCGGGACAGGGCTACGAGCAGTACTTC CASMPGQGYEQYF
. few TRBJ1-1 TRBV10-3 TGTGCCATCAGTGAGTCGAGTCCGATGCTGGGGATATCCACTGAAGCTTTCTTT CAISESSPMLGISTEAFF
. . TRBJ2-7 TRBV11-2 TGTGCCAGCAGCTTAAAGATGGGCACCGAGCAGTACTTC CASSLKMGTEQYF
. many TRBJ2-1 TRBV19 TGTGCCAGTAGTATGCAGGGATGGCAGTTCTTC CASSMQGWQFF
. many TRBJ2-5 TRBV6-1 TGTGCCAGCAGTGATTACAGTTGGTACCAAGAGACCCAGTACTTC CASSDYSWYQETQYF
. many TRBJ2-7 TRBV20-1 TGCAGTGCCATATTTACAGGGGAGGCCTACGAGCAGTACTTC CSAIFTGEAYEQYF
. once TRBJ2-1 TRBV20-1 TGCAGTGCTAGGGGCCCCGGGGACCACAATGAGCAGTTCTTC CSARGPGDHNEQFF
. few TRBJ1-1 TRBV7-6 TGTGCCAGCAGCTTAGGCCTCGGACAGCCCGAGATCACTGAAGCTTTCTTT CASSLGLGQPEITEAFF
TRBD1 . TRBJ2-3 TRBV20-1 TGCAGTGCCGTACTGCCGGGACAGGGGTTTGCAGATACGCAGTATTTT CSAVLPGQGFADTQYF
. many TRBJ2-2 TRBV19 TGTGCCAGTCGGGGGCAGGCCACCGGGGAGCTGTTTTTT CASRGQATGELFF
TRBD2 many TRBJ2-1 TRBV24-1 TGTGCCACCAGTGATTTGAGGCGGGAGGGCTTGCATGAGCAGTTCTTC CATSDLRREGLHEQFF
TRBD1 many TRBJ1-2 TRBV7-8 TGTGCCAGCAGCCAGGACAGGGGTCGGTATGGCTACACCTTC CASSQDRGRYGYTF
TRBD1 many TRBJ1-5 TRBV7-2 TGTGCCAGCAGCTTACTACAGGGGGCATACGGGCCCCAGCATTTT CASSLLQGAYGPQHF
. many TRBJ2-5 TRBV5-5 TGTGCCAGCAGCCCTCCAGCCGGTACAGACGATCAAGAGACCCAGTACTTC CASSPPAGTDDQETQYF
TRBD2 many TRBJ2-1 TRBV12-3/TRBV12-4 TGTGCCAGCAGATGGGGACTAGCGGGAGTCGGTCTTGAGCAGTTCTTC CASRWGLAGVGLEQFF
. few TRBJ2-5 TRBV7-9 TGTGCCAGCAGCTTCAAGTCCCAAGAGACCCAGTACTTC CASSFKSQETQYF
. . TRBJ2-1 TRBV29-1 TGCAGCGTCGGGAGTACCGGGACTTGGTACAATGAGCAGTTCTTC CSVGSTGTWYNEQFF
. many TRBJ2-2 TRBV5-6 TGTGCCAGCAGCGAACTAGGTAGAGAGCTGTTTTTT CASSELGRELFF
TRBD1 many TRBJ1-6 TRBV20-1 TGCAGTGCTATGACAGGGAGGAATTCACCCCTCCACTTT CSAMTGRNSPLHF
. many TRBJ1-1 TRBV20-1 TGCAGAATGCCGGGACAACAAAACACTGAAGCTTTCTTT CRMPGQQNTEAFF
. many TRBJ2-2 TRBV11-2 TGTGCCAGCAGCTTATTGCGCCAGAACCCGGGGGAGCTGTTTTTT CASSLLRQNPGELFF
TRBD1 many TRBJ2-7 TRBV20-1 TGCAGTGCTACGGGACAGAGGGAGCAGTACTTC CSATGQREQYF
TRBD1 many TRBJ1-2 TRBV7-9 TGTGCCAGCAGTCGGGACAGTTTCTATGGCTACACCTTC CASSRDSFYGYTF
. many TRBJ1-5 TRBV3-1 TGTGCCAGCAGCCAAGATACCAGGGTCAATCAGCCCCAGCATTTT CASSQDTRVNQPQHF
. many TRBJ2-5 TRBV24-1 TGTGCCACCAGTGACTCCTTTGTAATGGATGGCCAAGAGACCCAGTACTTC CATSDSFVMDGQETQYF
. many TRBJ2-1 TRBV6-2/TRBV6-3 TGTGCCAGCAGCCCACATACCCGGAATGAGCAGTTCTTC CASSPHTRNEQFF
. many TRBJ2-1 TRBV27 TGTGCCAGCAGTTTATCTTCCGGGACCAGAGTAACGGAGCAGTTCTTC CASSLSSGTRVTEQFF
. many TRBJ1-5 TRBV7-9 TGTGCCAGCAGCTTAGGGTCCGGGGTTAATCAGCCCCAGCATTTT CASSLGSGVNQPQHF
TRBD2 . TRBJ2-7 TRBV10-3 TGTGCCATCAGTAGAATAGCGGGAGACGAGCAGTACTTC CAISRIAGDEQYF
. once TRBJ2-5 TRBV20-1 TGCAGTGCTAGAGATGTTCGGCCGGACCAAGAGACCCAGTACTTC CSARDVRPDQETQYF
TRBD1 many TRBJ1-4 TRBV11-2 TGTGCCAGCAGCTTAGGAGACAGGGAGGCCGAAAAACTGTTTTTT CASSLGDREAEKLFF
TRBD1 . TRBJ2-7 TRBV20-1 TGCAGTGCCCCGGGACAGAGAGTCTACGAGCAGTACTTC CSAPGQRVYEQYF
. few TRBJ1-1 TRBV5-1 TGCGCCAGCAGCTTTGGTCGGGACCTGAACACTGAAGCTTTCTTT CASSFGRDLNTEAFF
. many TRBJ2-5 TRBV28 TGTGCCAGCAGTTTAGTAGAGGGGAAGGAGACCCAGTACTTC CASSLVEGKETQYF
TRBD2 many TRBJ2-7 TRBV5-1 TGCGCCAGCAGCCAACGGGGGGGCGAGCAGTACTTC CASSQRGGEQYF
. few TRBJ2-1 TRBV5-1 TGCGCCAGCAGCTTGGGGACAGACAACAATGAGCAGTTCTTC CASSLGTDNNEQFF
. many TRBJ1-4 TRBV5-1 TGCGCCAGCAGCTTGACGTCTCAACCGGCTAATGAAAAACTGTTTTTT CASSLTSQPANEKLFF